This T cell receptor (beta chain) was recovered during a study of blood T cell repertoires in COVID-19. Study overall: Acute-phase and convalescent COVID-19 samples originated in the United States, Italy and Spain. T cells, B-cell-depleted T cells, or PBMCs supplied cDNA or gDNA.

In the original workflow: How many nucleated cells were present was estimated from reference gene primer amplification. Profiled with immunoSEQ multiplex PCR; TCRdb holds only in-frame clones, not every one. V, J and clone size are taken as reported in that table, and D and trimming were inferred from the DNA itself. Counted here are approximately 70,000 clones, approximately 90% occurring once; the ten biggest clones make up 5% to 8%. The CDR3 loop spans 15 amino acids. Germline CDR1 is KGHSH and CDR2 is LQKENI. V lost 4 bases, J lost 6 bases, and 18 bases lay in between. The chain couples TRBV18 to TRBJ1-2; D is perhaps TRBD1 (6 bases). The origin of this receptor is a woman aged 45-59 years with acute or convalescent COVID-19. The sequenced sample was peripheral blood. The chain's CDR3 is CASSLFAAGVDGYTF. The CDR3 region has the DNA TGTGCCAGCTCACTTTTTGCGGCAGGGGTCGATGGCTACACCTTC.